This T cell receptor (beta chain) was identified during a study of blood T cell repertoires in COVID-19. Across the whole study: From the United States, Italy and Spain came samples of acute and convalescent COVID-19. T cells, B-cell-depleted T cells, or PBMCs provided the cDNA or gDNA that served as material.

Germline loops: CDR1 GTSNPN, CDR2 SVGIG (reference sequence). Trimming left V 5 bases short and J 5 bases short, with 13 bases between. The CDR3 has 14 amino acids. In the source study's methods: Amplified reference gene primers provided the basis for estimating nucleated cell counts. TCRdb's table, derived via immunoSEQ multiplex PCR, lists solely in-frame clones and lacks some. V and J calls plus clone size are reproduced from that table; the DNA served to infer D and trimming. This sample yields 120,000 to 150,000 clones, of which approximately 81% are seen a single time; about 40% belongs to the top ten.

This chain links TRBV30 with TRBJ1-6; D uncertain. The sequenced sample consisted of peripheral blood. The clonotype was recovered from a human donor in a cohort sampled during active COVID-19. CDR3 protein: CAWVRSPDNSPLHF. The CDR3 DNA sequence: TGTGCCTGGGTGCGCTCTCCCGATAATTCACCCCTCCACTTT.